One and the same sample provided the 3 T cell receptor beta chains below, sequenced in a study of cytomegalovirus exposure and HLA in healthy donors. The assay was immunoSEQ multiplex PCR, and TCRdb's table has in-frame clones only and misses some. The top ten clones hold roughly 6.3% of a sample with about 120,000 clones, 88% of them seen once. The material sequenced was PBMCs. The receptors derive from a woman aged 18-30 years in good health and CMV-seropositive.

V and J are TRBV28 and TRBJ1-2; TRBD1 might be the D (6 bases). Germline loops: CDR1 MDHEN, CDR2 SYDVKM. Deletions cut 3 bases from V and 8 bases from J, with 16 bases between. The CDR3 is 14 amino acids. The CDR3 DNA reads as TGTGCCAGCAGTTTGGGACAAAACCGAGTCGGCTACACCTTC. Translated, it gives CASSLGQNRVGYTF.

The chain has TRBV28 and TRBJ2-3; weak D call: TRBD2 (5 bases). V shed 8 bases and J shed 1 base, with 16 bases lying between them. Germline CDR1 reads MDHEN; CDR2 reads SYDVKM. This CDR3 spans 15 amino acids. The CDR3 nucleotides read TGTGCCAGCTCCCGGACCGGGATTCGCACAGATACGCAGTATTTT. It encodes CASSRTGIRTDTQYF.

The chain recombines TRBV5-4 with TRBJ2-1, with D uncertain. Germline CDR1 and CDR2: SGHNT and YYREEE (reference sequence). The germline V and J ends were trimmed by 0 bases and 9 bases, with 7 bases remaining between them. This CDR3 has 12 amino acids. CDR3 DNA: TGTGCCAGCAGCTTGGAGTCGGGTGAGCAGTTCTTC. Protein product: CASSLESGEQFF.